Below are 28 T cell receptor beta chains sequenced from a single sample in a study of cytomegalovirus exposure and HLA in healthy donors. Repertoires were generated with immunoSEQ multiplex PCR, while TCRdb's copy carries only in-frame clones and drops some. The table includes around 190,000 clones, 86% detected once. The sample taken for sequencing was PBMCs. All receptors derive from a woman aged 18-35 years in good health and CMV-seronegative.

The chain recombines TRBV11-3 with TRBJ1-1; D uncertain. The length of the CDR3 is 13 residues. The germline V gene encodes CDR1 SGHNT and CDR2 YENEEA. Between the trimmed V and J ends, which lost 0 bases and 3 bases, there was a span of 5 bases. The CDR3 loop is CASSLDRYTEAFF. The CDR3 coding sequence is TGTGCCAGCAGCTTAGACAGATACACTGAAGCTTTCTTT.

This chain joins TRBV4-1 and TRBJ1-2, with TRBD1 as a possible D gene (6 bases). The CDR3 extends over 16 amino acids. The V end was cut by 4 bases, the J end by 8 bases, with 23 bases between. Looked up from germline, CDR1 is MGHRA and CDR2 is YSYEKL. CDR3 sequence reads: CASSPNRDIPPSGYTF. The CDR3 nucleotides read TGCGCCAGCAGCCCCAATCGGGACATACCCCCATCCGGCTACACCTTC.

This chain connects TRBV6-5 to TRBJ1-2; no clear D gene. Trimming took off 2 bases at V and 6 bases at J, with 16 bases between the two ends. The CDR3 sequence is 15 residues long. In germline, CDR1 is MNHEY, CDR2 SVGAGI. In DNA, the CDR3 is TGTGCCAGCAGTTACACCTCCTCCTGGCAGAATGGCTACACCTTC. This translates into CASSYTSSWQNGYTF.

The CDR3 reads CASSQAGNANYGYTF. The DNA of the CDR3 is TGCGCCAGCAGCCAAGCGGGGAATGCTAACTATGGCTACACCTTC. The chain links TRBV4-1 to TRBJ1-2; D gene unclear. Trimming removed 1 base at V and 0 bases at J, with 9 bases between. This CDR3 has 15 residues. Germline assignment: CDR1 MGHRA and CDR2 YSYEKL.

Written as DNA, the CDR3 is TGCGCCAGCAGCGGTACTAGCGGGGGTGGAAATGAGCAGTTCTTC. It is translated as CASSGTSGGGNEQFF. The chain couples TRBV5-1 to TRBJ2-1; 11 nucleotides line up with TRBD2. The length of the CDR3 is 15 residues. V lost 4 bases and J lost 7; bases outside the gene matches: 7. The V gene's germline CDR1 is SGHRS and CDR2 YFSETQ.

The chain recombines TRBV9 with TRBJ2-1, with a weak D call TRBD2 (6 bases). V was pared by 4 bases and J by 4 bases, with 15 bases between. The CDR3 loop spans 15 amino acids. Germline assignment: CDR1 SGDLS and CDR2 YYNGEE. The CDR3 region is CASSPRLDLYNEQFF. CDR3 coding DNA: TGTGCCAGCAGCCCACGACTAGACCTATACAATGAGCAGTTCTTC.

The CDR3 region has the DNA TGTGCCAGCAGCTCCCGACTAGCGGTGGGCACAGATACGCAGTATTTT. It is translated as CASSSRLAVGTDTQYF. V gene TRBV7-6 combines with J gene TRBJ2-3; 9 bases align to TRBD2. Germline CDR1 and CDR2: SGHVS and FNYEAQ. CDR3 length: 16 amino acids. V lost 4 bases, J lost 1 base, and 6 bases stayed unmatched.

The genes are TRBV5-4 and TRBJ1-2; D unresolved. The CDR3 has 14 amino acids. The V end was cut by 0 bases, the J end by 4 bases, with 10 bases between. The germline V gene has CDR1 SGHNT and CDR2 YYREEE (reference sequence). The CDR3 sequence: CASSLVDGSYGYTF. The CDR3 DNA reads TGTGCCAGCAGCTTGGTCGACGGGTCCTATGGCTACACCTTC.

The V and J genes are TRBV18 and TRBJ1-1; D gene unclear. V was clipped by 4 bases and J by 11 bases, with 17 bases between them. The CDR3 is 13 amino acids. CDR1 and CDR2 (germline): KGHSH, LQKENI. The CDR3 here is CASSHRSEGSAFF. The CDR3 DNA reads TGTGCCAGCTCACATCGGTCAGAGGGATCGGCTTTCTTT.

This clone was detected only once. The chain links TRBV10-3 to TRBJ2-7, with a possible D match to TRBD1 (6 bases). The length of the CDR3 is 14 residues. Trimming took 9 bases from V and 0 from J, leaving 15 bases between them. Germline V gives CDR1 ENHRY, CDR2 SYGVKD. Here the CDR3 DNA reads TGTGCCATAGCAAGGACAGCGAGCTCCTACGAGCAGTACTTC. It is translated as CAIARTASSYEQYF.

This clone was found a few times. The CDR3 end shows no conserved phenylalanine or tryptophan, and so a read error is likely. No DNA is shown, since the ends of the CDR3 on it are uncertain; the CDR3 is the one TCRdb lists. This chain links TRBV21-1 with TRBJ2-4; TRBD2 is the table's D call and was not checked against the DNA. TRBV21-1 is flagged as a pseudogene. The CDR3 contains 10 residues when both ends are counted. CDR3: CASSKESGRV.

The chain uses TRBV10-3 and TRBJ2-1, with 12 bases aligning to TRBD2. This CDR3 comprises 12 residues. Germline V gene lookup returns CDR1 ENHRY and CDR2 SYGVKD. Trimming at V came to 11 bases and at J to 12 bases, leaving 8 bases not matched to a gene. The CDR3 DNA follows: TGTGCCGCCCGACTAGCGGGAGCCCCGCAGTTCTTC. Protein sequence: CAARLAGAPQFF.

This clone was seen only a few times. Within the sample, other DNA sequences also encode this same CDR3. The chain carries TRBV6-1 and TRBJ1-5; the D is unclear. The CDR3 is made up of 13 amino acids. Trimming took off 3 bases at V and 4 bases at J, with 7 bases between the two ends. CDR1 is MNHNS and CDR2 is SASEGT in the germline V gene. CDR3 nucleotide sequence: TGTGCCAGCAGTGATAGAGGGAATCAGCCCCAGCATTTT. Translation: CASSDRGNQPQHF.

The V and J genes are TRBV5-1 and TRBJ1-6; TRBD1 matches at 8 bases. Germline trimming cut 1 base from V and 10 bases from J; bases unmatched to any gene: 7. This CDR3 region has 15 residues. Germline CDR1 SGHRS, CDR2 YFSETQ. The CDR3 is CASSLPGGSNSPLHF. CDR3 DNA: TGCGCCAGCAGCTTGCCAGGGGGCAGTAACTCACCCCTCCACTTT.

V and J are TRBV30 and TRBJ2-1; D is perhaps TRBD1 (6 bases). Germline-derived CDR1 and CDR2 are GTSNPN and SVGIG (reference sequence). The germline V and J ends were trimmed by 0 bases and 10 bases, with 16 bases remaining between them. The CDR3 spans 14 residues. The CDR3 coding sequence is TGTGCCTGGAGTGTACCCCAGACAGGCGGCGAGCAGTTCTTC. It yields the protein CAWSVPQTGGEQFF.

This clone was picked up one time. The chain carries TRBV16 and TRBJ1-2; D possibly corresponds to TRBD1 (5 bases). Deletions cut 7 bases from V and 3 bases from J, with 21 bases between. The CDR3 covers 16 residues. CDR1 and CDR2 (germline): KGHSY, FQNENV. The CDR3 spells CASTPPWGDADYGYTF. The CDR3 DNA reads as TGTGCCAGCACCCCCCCCTGGGGGGATGCGGACTATGGCTACACCTTC.

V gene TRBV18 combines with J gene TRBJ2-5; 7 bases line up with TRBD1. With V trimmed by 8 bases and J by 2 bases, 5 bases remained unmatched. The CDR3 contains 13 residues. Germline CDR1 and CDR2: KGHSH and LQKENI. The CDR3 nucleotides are TGTGCCAGCCTCGGGACAGTTCAAGAGACCCAGTACTTC. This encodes CASLGTVQETQYF.

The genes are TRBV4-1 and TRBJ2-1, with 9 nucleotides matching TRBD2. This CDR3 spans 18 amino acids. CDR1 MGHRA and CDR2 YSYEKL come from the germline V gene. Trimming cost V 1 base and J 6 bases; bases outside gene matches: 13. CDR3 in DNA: TGCGCCAGCAGCCAAGTGGGCAGCGGGGGGAGGGCCGGCAATGAGCAGTTCTTC. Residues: CASSQVGSGGRAGNEQFF.

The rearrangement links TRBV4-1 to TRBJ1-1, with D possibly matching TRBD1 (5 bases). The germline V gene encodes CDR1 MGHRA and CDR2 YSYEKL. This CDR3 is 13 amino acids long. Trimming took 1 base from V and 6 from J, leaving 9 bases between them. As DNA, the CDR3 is TGCGCCAGCAGCCAAGGAGTGGGGCCTGAAGCTTTCTTT. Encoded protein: CASSQGVGPEAFF.

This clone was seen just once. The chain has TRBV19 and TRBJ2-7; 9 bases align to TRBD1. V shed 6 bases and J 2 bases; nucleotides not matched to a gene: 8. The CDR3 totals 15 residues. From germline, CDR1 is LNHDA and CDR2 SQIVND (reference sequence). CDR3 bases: TGTGCCAGTAGCCCCACTGGACAGGGGCCCTACGAGCAGTACTTC. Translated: CASSPTGQGPYEQYF.

The CDR3 DNA follows: TGTGCCAGCAGTGAAACAGCCGGGGGTTGGCCCCAGCATTTT. Translating it yields CASSETAGGWPQHF. This rearrangement joins TRBV6-5 to TRBJ1-5, with D possibly TRBD1 on 5 matching bases. V was shortened by 5 bases and J by 9 bases, with 17 bases between the two germline ends. Germline-derived CDR1 and CDR2 are MNHEY and SVGAGI. This CDR3 spans 14 amino acids.

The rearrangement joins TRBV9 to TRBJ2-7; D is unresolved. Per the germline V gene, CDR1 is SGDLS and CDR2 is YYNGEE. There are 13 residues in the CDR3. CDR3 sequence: CCQRRFNSDEQYF. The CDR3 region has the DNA TGTTGCCAGCGTCGGTTCAATTCTGACGAGCAGTACTTC.

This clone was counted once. The CDR3 sequence is CASSFGGVNTEAFF. The CDR3 coding sequence is TGTGCCAGCAGTTTCGGGGGTGTGAACACTGAAGCTTTCTTT. The rearrangement joins TRBV27 to TRBJ1-1, with a weak D call TRBD1 (5 bases). The V end was cut by 3 bases, the J end by 0 bases, with 8 bases between. The CDR3 is 14 amino acids. Per germline, CDR1 MNHEY and CDR2 SMNVEV (reference sequence).

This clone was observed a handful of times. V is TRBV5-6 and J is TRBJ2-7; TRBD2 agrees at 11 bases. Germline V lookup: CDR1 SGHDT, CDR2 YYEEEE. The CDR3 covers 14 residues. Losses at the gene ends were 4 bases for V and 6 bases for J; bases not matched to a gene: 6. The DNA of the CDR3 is TGTGCCAGCAGCCTGGGGACTAGCGGCCCCGAGCAGTACTTC. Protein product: CASSLGTSGPEQYF. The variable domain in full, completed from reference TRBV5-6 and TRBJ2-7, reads DAGVTQSPTHLIKTRGQQVTLRCSPKSGHDTVSWYQQALGQGPQFIFQYYEEEERQRGNFPDRFSGHQFPNYSSELNVNALLLGDSALYLCASSLGTSGPEQYFGPGTRLTVT.

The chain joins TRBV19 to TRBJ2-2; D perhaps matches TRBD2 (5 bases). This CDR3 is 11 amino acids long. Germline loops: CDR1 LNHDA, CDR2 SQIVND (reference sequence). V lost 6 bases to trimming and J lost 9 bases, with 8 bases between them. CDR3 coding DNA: TGTGCCAGTAGATCGGGGAGGGAGCTGTTTTTT. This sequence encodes CASRSGRELFF.

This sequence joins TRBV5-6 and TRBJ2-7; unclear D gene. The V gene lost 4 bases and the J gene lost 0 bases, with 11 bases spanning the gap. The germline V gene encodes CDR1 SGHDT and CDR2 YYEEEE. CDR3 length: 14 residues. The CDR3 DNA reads TGTGCCAGCAGCCCAAGCCCTACCTCCTACGAGCAGTACTTC. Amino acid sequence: CASSPSPTSYEQYF.

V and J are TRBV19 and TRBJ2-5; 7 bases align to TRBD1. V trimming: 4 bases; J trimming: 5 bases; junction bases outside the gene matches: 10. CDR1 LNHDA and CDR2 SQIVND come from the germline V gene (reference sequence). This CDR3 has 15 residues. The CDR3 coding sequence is TGTGCCAGTAGTAGACGCAGGGGGTCAGAGGAGACCCAGTACTTC. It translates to CASSRRRGSEETQYF.

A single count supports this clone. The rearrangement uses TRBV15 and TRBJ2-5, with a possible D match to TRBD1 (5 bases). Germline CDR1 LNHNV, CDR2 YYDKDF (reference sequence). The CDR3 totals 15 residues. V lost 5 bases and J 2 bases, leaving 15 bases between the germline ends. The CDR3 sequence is CATSGYIGAQETQYF. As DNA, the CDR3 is TGTGCCACCAGCGGATACATAGGGGCACAAGAGACCCAGTACTTC.